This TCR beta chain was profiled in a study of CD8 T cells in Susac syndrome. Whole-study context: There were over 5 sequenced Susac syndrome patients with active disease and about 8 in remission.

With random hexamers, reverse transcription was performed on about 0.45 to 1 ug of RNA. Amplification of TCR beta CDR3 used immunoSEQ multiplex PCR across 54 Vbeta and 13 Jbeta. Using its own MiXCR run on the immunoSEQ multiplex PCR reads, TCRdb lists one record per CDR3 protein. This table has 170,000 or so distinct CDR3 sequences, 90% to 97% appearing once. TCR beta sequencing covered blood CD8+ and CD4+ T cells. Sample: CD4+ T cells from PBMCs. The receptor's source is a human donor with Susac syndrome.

The CDR3 DNA follows: TGCGCCAGCAGCTCCTCCCTGTCCAGCAACCAAGAGACCCAGTACTTC. Its protein product is CASSSSLSSNQETQYF. The V gene is TRBV5-1, the J gene TRBJ2-5; no reliable D call. The CDR3 is made up of 16 amino acids. V lost 3 bases to trimming and J lost 0 bases, with 15 bases between them. Per the germline V gene, CDR1 is SGHRS and CDR2 is YFSETQ.